This record concerns one T cell receptor (beta chain) sequence. How the authors handled the data: Estimates of nucleated cell counts were drawn from the amplification of reference gene primers. Clones were read by immunoSEQ multiplex PCR, and TCRdb kept only the in-frame ones, dropping some. From that table come the V and J calls and clone size; the DNA was used to work out D and trimming. The sample consists of approximately 180,000 clones, 87% of them appearing once. Trimming removed 5 bases from V and 3 bases from J; junction bases left unmatched: 7. This CDR3 has 15 amino acids. From germline, CDR1 is LGHDT and CDR2 YNNKEL (reference sequence). The sample originates from a study of blood T cell repertoires in COVID-19. Study details: The cDNA or gDNA used as material had been derived from T cells, B-cell-depleted T cells, or PBMCs.

The Seattle patients, enrolled during active infection, were followed longitudinally. Sequenced: peripheral blood. This chain uses TRBV3-1 (or the pseudogene TRBV3-2) with TRBJ2-3; 8 bases fit TRBD2. The TCR sequence derives from an older woman with COVID-19, enrolled during active disease. The CDR3 coding sequence is TGTGCCAGCAGCAAGAGAGCGGGAGTGACAGATACGCAGTATTTT. Amino acids: CASSKRAGVTDTQYF.